These 14 T cell receptor beta chains share one sample of origin, sequenced in a study of blood T cell repertoires in COVID-19. The data were produced by immunoSEQ multiplex PCR, yet TCRdb's version contains in-frame clones alone and is incomplete. The sample carries fewer than 250,000 clones, around 87% recorded once. The specimen was PBMCs or T cells enriched from blood (not recorded which). These TCRs come from a man younger than 40 in a cohort exposed to, infected with or recovered from COVID-19 (not recorded which).

This clone was picked up one time. V and J are TRBV6-5 and TRBJ2-1; D remains ambiguous. Germline V gene lookup returns CDR1 MNHEY and CDR2 SVGAGI. The V end was cut by 2 bases, the J end by 4 bases, with 12 bases between. The CDR3 sequence is 15 residues long. The CDR3 nucleotides read TGTGCCAGCAGTTACCGGTTCAGCGCGTACAATGAGCAGTTCTTC. Its translation: CASSYRFSAYNEQFF.

The rearrangement joins TRBV27 to TRBJ1-1; no clear D gene. V dropped 3 bases and J dropped 2 bases, with 10 bases sitting between them. CDR1 and CDR2 (germline): MNHEY, SMNVEV (reference sequence). This CDR3 spans 14 amino acids. The CDR3 loop reads CASSFGTLNTEAFF. CDR3 DNA sequence: TGTGCCAGCAGTTTCGGCACACTAAACACTGAAGCTTTCTTT.

The rearrangement links TRBV20-1 to TRBJ2-3; 10 bases agree with TRBD2. The CDR3 contains 15 residues. The J segment lost 2 bases and the V segment lost 3 bases, leaving 5 bases of the junction unmatched. Looked up from germline, CDR1 is DFQATT and CDR2 is SNEGSKA (reference sequence). The CDR3 DNA is TGCAGTGCTAGTCTTAGCGGGAGGTTCACAGATACGCAGTATTTT. Translated, it gives CSASLSGRFTDTQYF.

The chain carries TRBV15 and TRBJ1-2; D not certain. This CDR3 region has 13 residues. V lost 0 bases and J lost 6, with 8 bases in between. Germline V lookup: CDR1 LNHNV, CDR2 YYDKDF (reference sequence). The CDR3 bases are TGTGCCACCAGCAGAGAAGGCGGGCATGGCTACACCTTC. Its translation is CATSREGGHGYTF.

This clone was counted once. This chain links TRBV13 with TRBJ1-1; D is possibly TRBD1 (6 bases). This CDR3 has 16 residues. V was shortened by 5 bases and J by 3 bases, with 19 bases between the two germline ends. Germline CDR1 reads PRHDT; CDR2 reads FYEKMQ (reference sequence). The CDR3 DNA follows: TGTGCCAGCAGCACCCCCTTACAGGGTAGATACACTGAAGCTTTCTTT. This gives the protein CASSTPLQGRYTEAFF.

This sequence joins TRBV5-4 and TRBJ1-4; 7 positions match TRBD1. With V trimmed by 0 bases and J by 3 bases, 5 bases remained unmatched. The CDR3 is made up of 16 amino acids. The germline V gene encodes CDR1 SGHNT and CDR2 YYREEE (reference sequence). In nucleotides, the CDR3 is TGTGCCAGCAGCTTGGGTGCCGGGACAGCTAATGAAAAACTGTTTTTT. The encoded protein is CASSLGAGTANEKLFF.

The CDR3 protein is CASSLEARLATIYF. CDR3 in DNA: TGTGCCAGCAGCTTAGAGGCCAGGCTCGCCACCATATATTTT. The chain joins TRBV11-2 to TRBJ1-3; D ambiguous. V lost 0 bases, J lost 9 bases, and 12 bases lay in between. This CDR3 is built from 14 residues. The germline V gene encodes CDR1 SGHAT and CDR2 FQNNGV.

The genes are TRBV7-9 and TRBJ2-3; 11 nucleotides align to TRBD2. Germline V lookup: CDR1 SEHNR, CDR2 FQNEAQ (reference sequence). With 1 base clipped from V and 3 bases from J, the junction kept 12 bases outside the gene matches. The CDR3 is 19 amino acids. CDR3 amino acids: CASSLGVTSGSGGTDTQYF. CDR3 coding DNA: TGTGCCAGCAGCTTAGGAGTAACTAGCGGGAGCGGGGGAACAGATACGCAGTATTTT.

V is TRBV9 and J is TRBJ2-3; TRBD1 aligns across 11 bases. The germline V gene has CDR1 SGDLS and CDR2 YYNGEE. After removal of 4 bases from V and 0 bases from J, the junction contained 4 bases not matched to a gene. The CDR3 sequence is 16 residues long. In nucleotides, the CDR3 is TGTGCCAGCAGCAAGGGGACAGGGGGGAGCACAGATACGCAGTATTTT. This sequence encodes CASSKGTGGSTDTQYF.

The chain joins TRBV6-2 or TRBV6-3 to TRBJ1-5; tentatively, D is TRBD1 (5 bases). Per germline, CDR1 MNHEY and CDR2 SVGEGT. Trimming removed 6 bases at V and 0 bases at J, with 15 bases between. This CDR3 is 16 amino acids long. CDR3 residues: CASSGLVQASNQPQHF. Here the CDR3 DNA reads TGTGCCAGCAGCGGCCTTGTACAGGCTAGCAATCAGCCCCAGCATTTT.

The chain joins TRBV29-1 to TRBJ1-1, with 7 bases that match TRBD1. Germline CDR1 reads SQVTM; CDR2 reads ANQGSEA. The J segment lost 0 bases and the V segment lost 5 bases, leaving 3 bases of the junction unmatched. This CDR3 comprises 13 residues. The CDR3 region has the DNA TGCAGCGTTAGGACAGGAATGAACACTGAAGCTTTCTTT. This sequence encodes CSVRTGMNTEAFF.

This chain links TRBV6-5 with TRBJ1-2; D is perhaps TRBD1 (5 bases). The V and J ends lost 5 bases and 6 bases respectively, with 10 bases between them. The germline CDR1 and CDR2 sequences are MNHEY and SVGAGI. This CDR3 spans 12 amino acids. The CDR3 DNA sequence: TGTGCCAGCAGTCATGGACAAGATGGCTACACCTTC. Translating it yields CASSHGQDGYTF.

As concerns this clone: This same CDR3 is encoded by further DNA sequences in the sample. This chain uses TRBV27 with TRBJ2-1, with D possibly TRBD1 on 5 matching bases. Trimming cost V 5 bases and J 0 bases, with 8 bases left between them. The V gene's germline CDR1 is MNHEY and CDR2 SMNVEV (reference sequence). This CDR3 is 14 amino acids long. Here the CDR3 reads CASSLGDSYNEQFF. CDR3 DNA: TGTGCCAGCAGTCTAGGGGACTCCTACAATGAGCAGTTCTTC.

The rearrangement links TRBV2 to TRBJ2-7; 8 positions match TRBD1. Germline CDR1 reads SNHLY; CDR2 reads FYNNEI. The junction had 10 bases not matched to a gene; V was cut back by 10 bases and J by 5 bases. The CDR3 is 13 amino acids. The CDR3 here is CAKRGAGGHEQYF. The DNA for the CDR3 is TGTGCCAAACGAGGGGCAGGGGGCCACGAGCAGTACTTC.